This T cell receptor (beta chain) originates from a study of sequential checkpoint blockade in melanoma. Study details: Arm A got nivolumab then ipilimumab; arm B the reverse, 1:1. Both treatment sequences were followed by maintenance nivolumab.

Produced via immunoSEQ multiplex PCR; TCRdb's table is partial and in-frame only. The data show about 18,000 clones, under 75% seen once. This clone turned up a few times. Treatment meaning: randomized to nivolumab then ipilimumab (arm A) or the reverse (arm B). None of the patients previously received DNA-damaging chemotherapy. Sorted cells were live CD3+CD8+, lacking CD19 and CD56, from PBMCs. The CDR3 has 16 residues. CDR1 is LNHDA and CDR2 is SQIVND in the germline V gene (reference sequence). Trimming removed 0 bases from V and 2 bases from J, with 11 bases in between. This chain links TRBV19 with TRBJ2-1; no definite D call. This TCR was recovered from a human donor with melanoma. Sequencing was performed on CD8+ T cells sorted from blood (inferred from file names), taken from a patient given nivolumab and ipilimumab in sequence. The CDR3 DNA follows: TGTGCCAGTAGTATAGATCCCGGGTTTCCCTACAATGAGCAGTTCTTC. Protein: CASSIDPGFPYNEQFF.